The 12 T cell receptor beta chains listed next were all sequenced from one sample in a study of beta chain features in type 1 diabetes. Since all of the isolated RNA was reverse transcribed, expressed TCRB transcripts were what got sequenced. The assay was immunoSEQ multiplex PCR, and TCRdb's table has in-frame clones only and misses some. The sample holds some 900,000 clones; roughly a sixth are singletons and the top ten take 0.023%. The sequencing sample was made of naive CD4+ T cells from blood. These receptor sequences come from a woman aged 18-29 years in good health.

This clone was found a few times. V is TRBV14 and J is TRBJ2-3; D gene unclear. Looked up from germline, CDR1 is SGHDN and CDR2 is FVKESK. Trimming left V 3 bases short and J 3 bases short, with 7 bases between. The length of the CDR3 is 13 residues. CDR3 DNA: TGTGCCAGCAGCCATTACAGTACAGATACGCAGTATTTT. Its translation: CASSHYSTDTQYF. The whole variable domain, filled in from reference TRBV14 and TRBJ2-3, reads EAGVTQFPSHSVIEKGQTVTLRCDPISGHDNLYWYRRVMGKEIKFLLHFVKESKQDESGMPNNRFLAERTGGTYSTLKVQPAELEDSGVYFCASSHYSTDTQYFGPGTRLTVL.

The CDR3: CASSFSGGSYEQYF. CDR3 sequence (DNA): TGTGCCAGCAGCTTTAGCGGGGGTTCCTACGAGCAGTACTTC. This chain uses TRBV7-2 with TRBJ2-7; 9 bases align to TRBD2. CDR1 is SGHTA and CDR2 is FQGNSA in the germline V gene. The CDR3 has 14 amino acids. V gave up 3 bases and J gave up 1 base; unmatched junction bases: 1.

This clone was picked up a small number of times. The chain joins TRBV5-1 to TRBJ1-4; D is uncertain. The CDR3 runs to 14 residues. V lost 2 bases to trimming and J lost 5 bases, with 10 bases between them. Per the germline V gene, CDR1 is SGHRS and CDR2 is YFSETQ. CDR3 sequence (DNA): TGCGCCAGCAGCTTCACAGTTTCCAATGAAAAACTGTTTTTT. Protein product: CASSFTVSNEKLFF.

The V and J genes are TRBV29-1 and TRBJ2-1; 7 positions match TRBD1. The CDR3 contains 13 residues. Germline V gene lookup returns CDR1 SQVTM and CDR2 ANQGSEA. Trimming cost V 6 bases and J 7 bases; bases outside gene matches: 9. In nucleotides, the CDR3 is TGCAGCGTGAGGAACAGGGGCTGGAATGAGCAGTTCTTC. Its translation is CSVRNRGWNEQFF.

The rearrangement links TRBV28 to TRBJ2-2; TRBD1 might be the D (5 bases). Deletions cut 8 bases from V and 0 bases from J, with 7 bases between. This CDR3 spans 13 amino acids. CDR1 MDHEN and CDR2 SYDVKM come from the germline V gene. The CDR3 spells CASQTANTGELFF. DNA for the CDR3: TGTGCCAGCCAGACAGCGAACACCGGGGAGCTGTTTTTT.

This clone was observed a handful of times. This CDR3 reads CASSSDRPAGYTF. In nucleotides, the CDR3 is TGTGCCAGCAGTTCCGACAGGCCCGCTGGCTACACCTTC. The V gene is TRBV6-5, the J gene TRBJ1-2; perhaps TRBD1 as D (6 bases). The germline V gene encodes CDR1 MNHEY and CDR2 SVGAGI. This CDR3 comprises 13 residues. V shed 4 bases and J shed 7 bases, with 13 bases lying between them.

The chain carries TRBV7-2 and TRBJ2-7; D perhaps matches TRBD2 (6 bases). The V and J ends lost 5 bases and 4 bases respectively, with 15 bases between them. The CDR3 sequence is 14 residues long. The germline gives CDR1 SGHTA, CDR2 FQGNSA. For the CDR3, the DNA is TGTGCCAGCAGCCGGGGAGGAAGGACGTACGAGCAGTACTTC. Translation gives CASSRGGRTYEQYF.

This chain connects TRBV15 to TRBJ2-1; D remains ambiguous. There are 12 residues in the CDR3. The V and J ends lost 4 bases and 4 bases respectively, with 5 bases between them. Per the germline V gene, CDR1 is LNHNV and CDR2 is YYDKDF (reference sequence). For the CDR3, the DNA is TGTGCCACCAGCAACCGTTACAATGAGCAGTTCTTC. Translating it yields CATSNRYNEQFF. The full variable domain, in which reference TRBV15 and TRBJ2-1 provide the parts outside the CDR3, is DAMVIQNPRYQVTQFGKPVTLSCSQTLNHNVMYWYQQKSSQAPKLLFHYYDKDFNNEADTPDNFQSRRPNTSFCFLDIRSPGLGDTAMYLCATSNRYNEQFFGPGTRLTVL.

J is TRBJ2-1 and V is TRBV7-8; 7 bases are a match to TRBD2. V was clipped by 1 base and J by 8 bases; unmatched bases: 8. The CDR3 contains 15 residues. Germline lookup yields CDR1 SGHVS and CDR2 FQNEAQ. CDR3 protein: CASSLVGAGADEQFF. In DNA, the CDR3 is TGTGCCAGCAGCTTAGTGGGTGCGGGAGCCGATGAGCAGTTCTTC.

In its sample, this clone was seen a few times. The chain links TRBV25-1 to TRBJ2-5, with a tentative D call TRBD2 (6 bases). This CDR3 region has 15 residues. Trimming pared 5 bases from V and 1 base from J, leaving 14 bases between. Germline loops: CDR1 MGHDK, CDR2 SYGVNS. The CDR3 here is CASSRRGGIQETQYF. CDR3 nucleotides: TGTGCCAGCAGTCGGCGGGGCGGGATCCAAGAGACCCAGTACTTC.

This clone has just a few counts. The chain links TRBV19 to TRBJ2-5, with 12 bases matching TRBD1. There are 16 residues in the CDR3. Germline trimming cut 6 bases from V and 11 bases from J; bases unmatched to any gene: 16. The germline V gene encodes CDR1 LNHDA and CDR2 SQIVND (reference sequence). DNA for the CDR3: TGTGCCAGTAGCCCGGGGGACAGGGGGCGCGCATCGGGACAGTACTTC. Protein product: CASSPGDRGRASGQYF.

The CDR3 here is CASSPTGSAGGYTF. CDR3 coding DNA: TGTGCCAGCAGTCCGACCGGGTCGGCCGGGGGCTACACCTTC. The rearrangement uses TRBV28 and TRBJ1-2; D unresolved. Germline CDR1 and CDR2: MDHEN and SYDVKM. The CDR3 sequence is 14 residues long. V dropped 5 bases and J dropped 8 bases, with 18 bases sitting between them.